This TCR beta chain appears in the sequencing data of a study of blood T cell repertoires in COVID-19. About the research overall: Italy, Spain and the United States were the sources of the convalescent and acute COVID-19 samples.

V gave up 4 bases and J gave up 5 bases, with 15 bases separating them. CDR1 is DFQATT and CDR2 is SNEGSKA in the germline V gene (reference sequence). The CDR3 is 13 residues long. Only one count was recorded for this clone. Some clones are missing from TCRdb's copy, which holds only in-frame ones; the method was immunoSEQ multiplex PCR. Seen here are 65,000 to 95,000 clones, around nine tenths observed once, and the top ten hold 9% to 15%. Sequenced input: peripheral blood. The TCR comes from an older man with active or convalescent COVID-19. This rearrangement joins TRBV20-1 to TRBJ2-7; maybe TRBD1 (7 bases). The CDR3 DNA reads TGCAGTGCTATTGAACAGGGGAGGCACGAGCAGTACTTC. Protein sequence: CSAIEQGRHEQYF.